The 16 T cell receptor beta chains below come from one sample, sequenced in a study of control samples from healthy donors and cancer patients. Sequencing was performed with immunoSEQ multiplex PCR; in TCRdb, only in-frame clones are kept and a portion is missing. Of around 170,000 clones listed, roughly 88% are singletons. The sample consisted of blood. These receptor sequences come from a woman in her thirties in good health.

This clone was recorded only once. The V gene is TRBV7-9, the J gene TRBJ1-6; D possibly corresponds to TRBD1 (5 bases). Looked up from germline, CDR1 is SEHNR and CDR2 is FQNEAQ (reference sequence). The CDR3 has 14 amino acids. The ends were cut back, 3 bases at V and 9 bases at J, with 12 bases in the middle. DNA of the CDR3: TGTGCCAGCAGCTTTCAAGGGGCAGCTTCACCCCTCCACTTT. Translated: CASSFQGAASPLHF.

V and J are TRBV6-5 and TRBJ1-6, with a possible D match to TRBD1 (6 bases). The CDR3 extends over 13 amino acids. The germline gives CDR1 MNHEY, CDR2 SVGAGI. The V gene lost 7 bases and the J gene lost 6 bases, with 10 bases spanning the gap. The CDR3 region is CASTSDSNSPLHF. DNA for the CDR3: TGTGCCAGCACTTCGGACAGTAATTCACCCCTCCACTTT.

This clone has only one observation. V and J are TRBV18 and TRBJ1-2; D may be TRBD1 (6 bases). There are 13 residues in the CDR3. The germline V gene encodes CDR1 KGHSH and CDR2 LQKENI. Trimming stripped 2 bases from V and 4 bases from J, with 8 bases between. The CDR3 bases are TGTGCCAGCTCACCAGACAGGAGCTATGGCTACACCTTC. Residues: CASSPDRSYGYTF.

CDR3 residues: CASRVGDTQYF. CDR3 sequence (DNA): TGTGCCAGCCGAGTCGGGGATACGCAGTATTTT. This chain connects TRBV12-3 or TRBV12-4 to TRBJ2-3; D call uncertain. Trimming took 8 bases from V and 6 from J, leaving 9 bases between them. The CDR3 runs to 11 residues.

This chain uses TRBV13 with TRBJ2-1, with TRBD1 matching over 11 bases. The J segment lost 2 bases and the V segment lost 5 bases, leaving 2 bases of the junction unmatched. Germline-derived CDR1 and CDR2 are PRHDT and FYEKMQ (reference sequence). There are 15 residues in the CDR3. CDR3 in DNA: TGTGCCAGCAGCGGACAGGGGGCCGCCTACAATGAGCAGTTCTTC. Amino acid sequence: CASSGQGAAYNEQFF. Filled out from reference TRBV13 and TRBJ2-1, the complete variable domain reads AAGVIQSPRHLIKEKRETATLKCYPIPRHDTVYWYQQGPGQDPQFLISFYEKMQSDKGSIPDRFSAQQFSDYHSELNMSSLELGDSALYFCASSGQGAAYNEQFFGPGTRLTVL.

The chain carries TRBV19 and TRBJ2-1; no clear D gene. Germline values: CDR1 LNHDA, CDR2 SQIVND (reference sequence). The V gene lost 1 base and the J gene lost 8 bases, with 9 bases spanning the gap. This CDR3 is 13 amino acids long. The CDR3, as DNA: TGTGCCAGTAGTATAGGGAGTTTCGATGAGCAGTTCTTC. Protein sequence: CASSIGSFDEQFF.

This clone was detected many times. The V call is TRBV18, the J call TRBJ2-7; a weak D match, TRBD2 (5 bases). The V gene lost 7 bases and the J gene lost 9 bases, with 16 bases spanning the gap. Germline V gene data show CDR1 as KGHSH and CDR2 as LQKENI. The length of the CDR3 is 12 residues. CDR3 in DNA: TGTGCCAGCTGCGGGCCGAACGACGGGCAGTACGTC. Residues: CASCGPNDGQYV.

The chain has TRBV9 and TRBJ2-3, with TRBD2 matching over 12 bases. Looked up from germline, CDR1 is SGDLS and CDR2 is YYNGEE. V trimming: 3 bases; J trimming: 4 bases; junction bases outside the gene matches: 6. The CDR3 contains 16 residues. DNA of the CDR3: TGTGCCAGCAGCGCCTCTAGCGGGAGGGGCCCAGATACGCAGTATTTT. This sequence encodes CASSASSGRGPDTQYF.

This chain joins TRBV5-1 and TRBJ2-7; TRBD2 matches 7 bases. Germline V gives CDR1 SGHRS, CDR2 YFSETQ. This CDR3 comprises 18 residues. J was trimmed by 0 bases and V by 0 bases; bases with no gene match: 12. CDR3 DNA sequence: TGCGCCAGCAGCTTGGTCGCTAGCGGAGTGGGGAGCTCCTACGAGCAGTACTTC. Translated: CASSLVASGVGSSYEQYF.

The genes are TRBV27 and TRBJ2-7, with a tentative D call TRBD1 (7 bases). CDR3 length equals 15 residues. V lost 6 bases and J 3 bases, leaving 18 bases between the germline ends. Germline CDR1 and CDR2: MNHEY and SMNVEV (reference sequence). This CDR3 reads CASRKRQGGGYEQYF. For the CDR3, the DNA is TGTGCCAGCAGGAAAAGGCAGGGGGGCGGCTACGAGCAGTACTTC.

The DNA of the CDR3 is TGTGCCACCAGTGACTCAACCGACCGAATTAATGAGCAGTTCTTC. Translated, it gives CATSDSTDRINEQFF. This chain links TRBV24-1 with TRBJ2-1; D ambiguous. V lost 4 bases and J 7 bases, leaving 16 bases between the germline ends. CDR1 KGHDR and CDR2 SFDVKD come from the germline V gene. The CDR3 is made up of 15 amino acids.

V is TRBV9 and J is TRBJ2-1, with 8 bases fitting TRBD2. After removal of 4 bases from V and 2 bases from J, the junction contained 5 bases not matched to a gene. Germline values: CDR1 SGDLS, CDR2 YYNGEE. CDR3 size: 15 residues. Here the CDR3 reads CASSPTGLAYNEQFF. CDR3 nucleotides: TGTGCCAGCAGCCCCACGGGACTAGCCTACAATGAGCAGTTCTTC.

The chain employs TRBV6-5 and TRBJ2-3; 11 bases fit TRBD2. CDR3 length equals 14 residues. Germline CDR1 is MNHEY and CDR2 is SVGAGI. V shed 8 bases and J 6 bases; nucleotides not matched to a gene: 7. CDR3 loop: CASQDPSGGDTQYF. The CDR3 nucleotides read TGTGCCAGCCAGGATCCTAGCGGGGGGGATACGCAGTATTTT.

As to this clone: Other nucleotide sequences in the sample specify the same CDR3. The chain has TRBV4-1 and TRBJ1-5, with unresolved D. Trimming removed 3 bases at V and 4 bases at J, with 7 bases between. Germline values: CDR1 MGHRA, CDR2 YSYEKL. This CDR3 comprises 13 residues. CDR3 region: CASSQGANQPQHF. The DNA for the CDR3 is TGCGCCAGCAGCCAGGGTGCAAATCAGCCCCAGCATTTT.

Concerning this clone itself: Additional DNA sequences in this sample encode the identical CDR3. This chain joins TRBV28 and TRBJ1-2, with D unclear. Germline CDR1 is MDHEN and CDR2 is SYDVKM. V was pared by 2 bases and J by 1 base, with 5 bases between. The CDR3 sequence is 13 residues long. CDR3 protein: CASSLSVNYGYTF. CDR3 in DNA: TGTGCCAGCAGTTTAAGCGTTAACTATGGCTACACCTTC.

The table lists this clone with a count of one. This chain's CDR3 is CASSVVDKNTEAFF. CDR3 nucleotides: TGTGCCAGCAGCGTAGTCGACAAGAACACTGAAGCTTTCTTT. The V gene is TRBV9, the J gene TRBJ1-1; D is ambiguous. Germline V CDR1 and CDR2: SGDLS, YYNGEE. V was trimmed by 0 bases and J by 1 base, leaving 7 bases between them. The CDR3 totals 14 residues.